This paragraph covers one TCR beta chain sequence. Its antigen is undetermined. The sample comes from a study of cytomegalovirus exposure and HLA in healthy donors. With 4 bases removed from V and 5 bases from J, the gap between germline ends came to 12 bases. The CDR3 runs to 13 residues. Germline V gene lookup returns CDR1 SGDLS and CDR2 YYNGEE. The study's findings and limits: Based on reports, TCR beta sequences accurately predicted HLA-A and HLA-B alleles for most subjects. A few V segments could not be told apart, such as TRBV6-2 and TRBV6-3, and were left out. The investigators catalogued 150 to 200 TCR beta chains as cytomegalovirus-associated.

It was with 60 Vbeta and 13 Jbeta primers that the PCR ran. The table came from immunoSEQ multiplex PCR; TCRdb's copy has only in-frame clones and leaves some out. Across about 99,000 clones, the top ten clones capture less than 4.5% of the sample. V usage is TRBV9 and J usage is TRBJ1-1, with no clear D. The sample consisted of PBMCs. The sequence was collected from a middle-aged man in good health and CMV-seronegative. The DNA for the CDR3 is TGTGCCAGCAGCACCACGCGGGGTACTGAAGCTTTCTTT. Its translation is CASSTTRGTEAFF.